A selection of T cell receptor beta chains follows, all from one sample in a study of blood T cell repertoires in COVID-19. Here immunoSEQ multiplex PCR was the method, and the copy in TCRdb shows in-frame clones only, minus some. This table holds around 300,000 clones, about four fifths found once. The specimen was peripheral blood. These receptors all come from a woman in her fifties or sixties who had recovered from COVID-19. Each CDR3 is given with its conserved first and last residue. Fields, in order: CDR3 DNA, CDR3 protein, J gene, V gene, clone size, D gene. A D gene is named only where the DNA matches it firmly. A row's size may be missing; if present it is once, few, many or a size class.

TGTGCCAGCAGTGAATGGGGGCAGGGTGAATCTCGCCCTGGCTACACCTTC CASSEWGQGESRPGYTF TRBJ1-2 TRBV25-1 . .
TGTGCCAGCAGCCCCTCCCGGGTCCAAGAGACCCAGTACTTC CASSPSRVQETQYF TRBJ2-5 TRBV11-2 . .
TGTGCCAGCAGGGGACAGGTTGGAATAGATACGCAGTATTTT CASRGQVGIDTQYF TRBJ2-3 TRBV7-9 . TRBD1
TGTGCCAGCAGCCCCTTGGGAGCGGGGGGTGGTGAGCAGTTCTTC CASSPLGAGGGEQFF TRBJ2-1 TRBV14 . TRBD2
TGTGCCAGCAGCTTAGTAGTGTCTAACGAGCAGTACTTC CASSLVVSNEQYF TRBJ2-7 TRBV11-2 few .
TGTGCCAGCACAACCCGCGTCAGGGAAGAGACCCAGTACTTC CASTTRVREETQYF TRBJ2-5 TRBV2 . .
TGTGCCAGCAGCGAAAATCACAGGGGAGGAGATACGCAGTATTTT CASSENHRGGDTQYF TRBJ2-3 TRBV9 . .
TGTGCCAGCAGTTTCGGGGTTAGCGGGAGTGAAGAGACCCAGTACTTC CASSFGVSGSEETQYF TRBJ2-5 TRBV28 . TRBD2
TGTGCCAGTACCGGGACTAGCTACACAGATACGCAGTATTTT CASTGTSYTDTQYF TRBJ2-3 TRBV6-5 few TRBD2
TGTGCCAGCAGCCCGGACAGGTCGGGGGAGCAGTACTTC CASSPDRSGEQYF TRBJ2-7 TRBV7-7 . TRBD1
TGTGCCAGCAGTTTATTCAGGGGGCTTACAACCTACGAGCAGTACTTC CASSLFRGLTTYEQYF TRBJ2-7 TRBV28 . TRBD1
TGTGCCAGCAGGGTAGGCAATCAGCCCCAGCATTTT CASRVGNQPQHF TRBJ1-5 TRBV28 . .
TGTGCCAGCAGCTTAGGCCAGGGAATGAACACTGAAGCTTTCTTT CASSLGQGMNTEAFF TRBJ1-1 TRBV7-9 . .
TGTGCCAGCAGTTTAATTCTTAATTCACCCCTCCACTTT CASSLILNSPLHF TRBJ1-6 TRBV28 . .
TGCAGCGTTGCAGCGGGGGGAGGAACTGAAGCTTTCTTT CSVAAGGGTEAFF TRBJ1-1 TRBV29-1 once .
TGTGCCAGCAGCCTCCAGACAGGGGACGTCGGAGAGACCCAGTACTTC CASSLQTGDVGETQYF TRBJ2-5 TRBV9 . TRBD1
TGTGCCACCAGCACCGAGATGTTTAATAGCAATCAGCCCCAGCATTTT CATSTEMFNSNQPQHF TRBJ1-5 TRBV15 once .
TGTGCCAGCAGGGGACAGGGGACAGATACGCAGTATTTT CASRGQGTDTQYF TRBJ2-3 TRBV27 . TRBD1
TGTGCCAGCAGCGTCAGGGGAAACTATAATTCACCCCTCCACTTT CASSVRGNYNSPLHF TRBJ1-6 TRBV7-2 . .
TGCGCCAGCAGCTTGGGAAATACAGGGTCCACCGGGGAGCTGTTTTTT CASSLGNTGSTGELFF TRBJ2-2 TRBV5-1 . .
TGTGCCAGCAGCCTTCCCGGGACTAGATCAGAGACCCAGTACTTC CASSLPGTRSETQYF TRBJ2-5 TRBV3-1/TRBV3-2 . TRBD2
TGTGCCAGCAGCAACCAAAGACAGGAGAACACCGGGGAGCTGTTTTTT CASSNQRQENTGELFF TRBJ2-2 TRBV11-1 once .
TGTGCCAGCAGCTTAGCGACAGGGAACTATGGCTACACCTTC CASSLATGNYGYTF TRBJ1-2 TRBV7-8 few TRBD1
TGTGCCAGCAGCTTGGAATGGCAGGGGACCGAGCAGTACTTC CASSLEWQGTEQYF TRBJ2-7 TRBV5-5 . .
TGTGCCAGCTCTTCTACGAGCCCCACCCGGGAGACCCAGTACTTC CASSSTSPTRETQYF TRBJ2-5 TRBV2 . .
TGCGCCAGCACCCCGTGGGCGGGGTCACCTGAAGCTTTCTTT CASTPWAGSPEAFF TRBJ1-1 TRBV5-1 few .
TGTGCCAGCAGAATCACAGGGCCGACGGCTAGAGGCTACACCTTC CASRITGPTARGYTF TRBJ1-2 TRBV28 once .
TGTGCCAGCAGCATGAGGACAGGGAACACTGAAGCTTTCTTT CASSMRTGNTEAFF TRBJ1-1 TRBV5-5 . TRBD1
TGTGCCAGCTCACTGACTAGCGGGAGGGCGGATGAGCAGTTCTTC CASSLTSGRADEQFF TRBJ2-1 TRBV18 few TRBD2
TGTGCCAGCAGTGGGACTTTGGGGTACTACGAGCAGTACTTC CASSGTLGYYEQYF TRBJ2-7 TRBV6-2/TRBV6-3 . .
TGTGCCAGCAGCTTGGTAGGGGACTATGGCTACACCTTC CASSLVGDYGYTF TRBJ1-2 TRBV5-6 . .
TGTGCCAGCAGGCGGTCTAACACCGGGGAGCTGTTTTTT CASRRSNTGELFF TRBJ2-2 TRBV6-5 . .
TGTGCCACCAGTTCAGGGGGCATTGGCTACACCTTC CATSSGGIGYTF TRBJ1-2 TRBV15 . TRBD1
TGTGCCAGCACCCAGCGGGGGGCCTCTGGAAACACCATATATTTT CASTQRGASGNTIYF TRBJ1-3 TRBV6-6 . .
TGTGCCAGCAGCTCCCCGGCTAATGAAAAACTGTTTTTT CASSSPANEKLFF TRBJ1-4 TRBV7-9 . .
TGCGCCAGCAGTCAGTTCCCGGGACTAGCTACGGATGAGCAGTTCTTC CASSQFPGLATDEQFF TRBJ2-1 TRBV23-1 . TRBD2
TGTGCCAGCAGCTTACATAGCAACAATGAGCAGTTCTTC CASSLHSNNEQFF TRBJ2-1 TRBV7-3 few .
TGTGCCAGCACCGAAACCGGGACTAGCGACACAGATACGCAGTATTTT CASTETGTSDTDTQYF TRBJ2-3 TRBV5-4 . TRBD2
TGTGCCAGCAGCCTCAACAGGGGGCAGACTGAAGCTTTCTTT CASSLNRGQTEAFF TRBJ1-1 TRBV5-6 . TRBD1
TGTGCCTGGGAAGGACAGCCGGGGTCACCCCTCCACTTT CAWEGQPGSPLHF TRBJ1-6 TRBV30 . .